The clone carrying this TCR beta chain was detected a few times. Its antigen remains unidentified. CDR1 MDHEN and CDR2 SYDVKM come from the germline V gene. The CDR3 runs 12 residues. Trimming stripped 4 bases from V and 2 bases from J, with 6 bases between. Each CDR3 protein is one row after TCRdb ran MiXCR on the RT-PCR reads. This sample has approximately 290,000 distinct CDR3 sequences; 20% to 25% occur once, and the top ten carry under 13%. The data are from a study of response to subunit inactivated influenza vaccine. Study-level points and caveats: Seasonal influenza vaccination, on each occasion, was suggested by the authors to recruit few new T cells.

The sample here was PBMCs from blood, taken about 19 months after vaccination. The receptor was derived from a man between 50 and 69 years old who received an inactivated influenza vaccine. This chain joins TRBV28 and TRBJ2-7, with D unresolved. CDR3 DNA sequence: TGTGCCAGCAGTTCTCATCCCTACGAGCAGTACTTC. Protein: CASSSHPYEQYF. Supplemented by reference TRBV28 and TRBJ2-7, the full variable domain reads DVKVTQSSRYLVKRTGEKVFLECVQDMDHENMFWYRQDPGLGLRLIYFSYDVKMKEKGDIPEGYSVSREKKERFSLILESASTNQTSMYLCASSSHPYEQYFGPGTRLTVT.